The subject of this entry is one T cell receptor (beta chain). Germline V gene data show CDR1 as KGHSY and CDR2 as FQNENV. Trimming took 5 bases from V and 4 from J, leaving 18 bases between them. The CDR3 is 15 residues long. The data belong to a study of T cells in Graves' hyperthyroidism and ophthalmopathy. It was RNA transcripts that yielded the amplified TCR beta CDR3 regions. Carried out on the TCR CDR3, a first-round RT-PCR used the HTBI primer set. TCRdb re-derived calls from the multiplex PCR reads in MiXCR, one entry per CDR3 protein. The sample lists around 400,000 distinct CDR3 sequences, about 25% occurring once.

The J gene is TRBJ2-7, the V gene TRBV16; tentative D call: TRBD2 (8 bases). The TCR was taken from a man aged 45-65 years with Graves' hyperthyroidism. The sample taken for sequencing was blood. DNA for the CDR3: TGTGCCAGCAGCTCAGGGGGACTAGAGGCTTACGAGCAGTACTTC. Translating it yields CASSSGGLEAYEQYF.